This TCR beta chain appears in the sequencing data of a study of T cell changes during pregnancy in multiple sclerosis. Clones were read by immunoSEQ multiplex PCR, and TCRdb kept only the in-frame ones, dropping some. The sample includes 33,000 or so clones, almost 95% seen only once; the top ten take around 0.45%. V lost 0 bases, J lost 6 bases, and 10 bases lay in between. Germline CDR1 reads SGHNT; CDR2 reads YYREEE (reference sequence). The CDR3 totals 14 residues. This specimen was CD4+ T cells from peripheral blood mononuclear cells, taken in the third trimester of pregnancy. J is TRBJ1-3 and V is TRBV5-4; a weak D match, TRBD1 (6 bases). The receptor's source is a female donor in good health, enrolled as a control in a pregnancy study. CDR3 nucleotides: TGTGCCAGCAGCTTGGCCCACAGGGAAAACACCATATATTTT. Translated: CASSLAHRENTIYF.